This T cell receptor beta chain comes out of a study of response to subunit inactivated influenza vaccine. This clonotype was recorded a few times. No antigen is known for it. TCRdb reprocessed the RT-PCR reads with MiXCR, giving one entry per CDR3 protein. The sample carries 650,000 to 800,000 distinct CDR3 sequences, around 14% recorded once. The germline V and J ends were trimmed by 5 bases and 4 bases, with 17 bases remaining between them. The length of the CDR3 is 15 residues. Germline V gives CDR1 LGHNA, CDR2 YSLEER. Study outcomes and limitations: Each seasonal flu vaccination may recruit only limited new T cells, authors suggested.

The chain couples TRBV4-3 to TRBJ1-1, with D possibly matching TRBD1 (5 bases). Sequences were derived from PBMCs from blood, sampled 14 to 15 days before vaccination. This clonotype originated in a man aged 50 to 59 who received an inactivated influenza vaccine. This CDR3 is CASSLMGGESTEAFF. CDR3 bases: TGCGCCAGCAGCTTAATGGGGGGTGAGAGCACTGAAGCTTTCTTT.